This T cell receptor beta chain was sequenced for a study of circulating tumor DNA in untreated peripheral T-cell lymphoma. Study outcomes and limitations: Baseline tissues yielded approximately 89% and baseline serum roughly 64% tumor-specific clonotype detection.

This clone was observed once. Antigen unknown. Looked up from germline, CDR1 is ENHRY and CDR2 is SYGVKD. The germline V and J ends were trimmed by 4 bases and 0 bases, with 7 bases remaining between them. This CDR3 comprises 14 residues. Clones were sequenced by immunoSEQ multiplex PCR, and TCRdb holds only the in-frame ones, with some missing. This sample carries more than 9,000 clones, approximately 76% of them seen once, and the ten largest clones take around 30%. The receptor comes from a human donor with peripheral T-cell lymphoma. The sequencing input was tumor tissue. The rearrangement uses TRBV10-3 and TRBJ1-5; unclear D gene. CDR3 sequence: CAISGTDSNQPQHF. CDR3 nucleotide sequence: TGTGCCATCAGTGGGACGGATAGCAATCAGCCCCAGCATTTT.